The source of this T cell receptor beta chain is a study of blood T cell repertoires in COVID-19 (dated by TCRdb to the early 2020s). The study in broad terms: Samples covering the acute and convalescent phases of COVID-19 were provided by collaborators in the United States, Italy and Spain. The repertoires were released in a freely available public database intended as a resource for research on the immune response to SARS-CoV-2. The dataset comprised deeply sampled blood TCRbeta repertoires from subjects exposed to, actively infected with, or recovered from COVID-19. Where available, HLA class I and class II types were obtained from metadata supplied by the sample provider rather than from assay-based typing. The material from the prospective study consisted of cDNA or gDNA derived from T cells, B-cell-depleted T cells, or PBMCs. Nearly every sample came with metadata listing a de-identified subject ID, COVID-19 status, age in years and sex. The samples were drawn from the first 160 participants of the ongoing ImmuneRACE study and from under 1,500 subjects provided by 6 global collaborators. Broad study findings and their caveats: How much clinical and demographic metadata was included differed by source and by participant, and the metadata was provided uncurated.

The immunoSEQ Assay, a bias-controlled multiplex PCR, was used to amplify TCRbeta CDR3 regions from genomic DNA. In the original analysis: Within the assay, amplification of reference gene primers was used to estimate how many nucleated cells each sample contained. To quantify the absolute abundance of each unique TCRbeta CDR3 rearrangement, sequence reads were collapsed and filtered. For each sample, productive Simpson clonality was calculated by taking the square root of Simpson's diversity index across productive rearrangements. Held by TCRdb, this immuneACCESS table contains in-frame sequences only and omits some clones. Under half of the omission traces to an unresolved V gene where checked; the cause of the rest is unknown. V and J calls and clone size are copied from that table; D and trimming were computed from the DNA. The sample includes fewer than 350,000 clones, with 75% to 90% observed a single time. The ten largest make up around 1.8% of the sample.

Participants in the prospective study were aged about 18 to 90 years, lived in more than 20 United States geographic areas, and enrolled through a virtual design. In the prospective study, cohorts were assigned on the basis of participant-reported clinical history obtained from a screening survey and a study questionnaire. A participant counted as exposed if, within 2 weeks of entering the study, that participant had been in contact with someone who had a PCR-confirmed or clinician-diagnosed COVID-19 case. In the prospective study, whole blood, serum and a nasopharyngeal or oropharyngeal swab were collected from each participant by mobile phlebotomists. Additional blood draws and questionnaires over an approximately 2-month period could optionally be provided by prospective study participants. Before DNA extraction, blood samples from the prospective study were shipped at room temperature or frozen.

CDR1 MNHEY and CDR2 SVGEGT were looked up in the germline V gene. Trimming leaves V shorter by 7 bases and J shorter by 4 bases, with the junction holding 10 bases beyond the gene matches. Taken from cysteine to phenylalanine, the CDR3 has 16 residues. Only CDR3 DNA remains: 48 bases, in frame from the first base. As concerns this clone: Its target antigen remains unknown. Qualities for individual bases were not recorded, and no much larger clone is one base off.

The source is a woman under 40 who had been exposed to COVID-19. The rearranged segments are TRBV6-2 or TRBV6-3 and TRBJ2-5; 12 bases in the middle match TRBD2. The sample taken for sequencing was PBMCs or T cells enriched from blood (not recorded which). The nucleotide sequence reads as follows: TGTGCCAGCACCCCCGGGACTAGCGGGCCCGGAGAGACCCAGTACTTC. Its product reads: CASTPGTSGPGETQYF.